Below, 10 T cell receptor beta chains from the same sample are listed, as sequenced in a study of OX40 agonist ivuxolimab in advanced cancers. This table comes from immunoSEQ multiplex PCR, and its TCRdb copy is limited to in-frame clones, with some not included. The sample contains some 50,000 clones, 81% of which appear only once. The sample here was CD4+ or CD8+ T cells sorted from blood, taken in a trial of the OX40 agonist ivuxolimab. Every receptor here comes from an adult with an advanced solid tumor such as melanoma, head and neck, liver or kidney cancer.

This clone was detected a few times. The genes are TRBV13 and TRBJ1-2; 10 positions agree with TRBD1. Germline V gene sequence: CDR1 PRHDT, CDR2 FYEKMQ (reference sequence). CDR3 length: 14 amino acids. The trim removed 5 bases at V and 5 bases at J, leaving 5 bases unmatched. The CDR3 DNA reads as TGTGCCAGCAGCACGGGACAGGGGTCGTATGGCTACACCTTC. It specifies CASSTGQGSYGYTF.

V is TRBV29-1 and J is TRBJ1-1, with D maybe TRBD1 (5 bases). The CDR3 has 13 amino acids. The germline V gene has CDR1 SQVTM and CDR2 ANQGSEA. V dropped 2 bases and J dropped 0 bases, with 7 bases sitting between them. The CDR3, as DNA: TGCAGCGTTGAAACGGGGGTGAACACTGAAGCTTTCTTT. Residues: CSVETGVNTEAFF.

The CDR3 sequence is CASSSWTEPNQPQHF. The CDR3 DNA follows: TGTGCCAGCAGTTCTTGGACAGAACCGAATCAGCCCCAGCATTTT. J is TRBJ1-5 and V is TRBV27, with D perhaps matching TRBD1 (6 bases). Germline V gene data show CDR1 as MNHEY and CDR2 as SMNVEV (reference sequence). The CDR3 spans 15 residues. Trimming stripped 4 bases from V and 4 bases from J, with 14 bases between.

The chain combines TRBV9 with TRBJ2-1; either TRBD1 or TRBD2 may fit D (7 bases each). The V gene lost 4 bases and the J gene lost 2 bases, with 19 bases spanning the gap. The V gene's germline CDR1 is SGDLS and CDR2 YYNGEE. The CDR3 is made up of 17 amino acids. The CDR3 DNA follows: TGTGCCAGCAGCCCCTTAGGGGGCGGGGGCGCCTACAATGAGCAGTTCTTC. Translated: CASSPLGGGGAYNEQFF.

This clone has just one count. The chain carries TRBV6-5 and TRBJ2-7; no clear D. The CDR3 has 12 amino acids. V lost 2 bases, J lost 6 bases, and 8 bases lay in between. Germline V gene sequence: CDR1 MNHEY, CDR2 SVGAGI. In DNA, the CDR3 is TGTGCCAGCAGTTACCGGTCGCTCGAGCAGTACTTC. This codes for CASSYRSLEQYF.

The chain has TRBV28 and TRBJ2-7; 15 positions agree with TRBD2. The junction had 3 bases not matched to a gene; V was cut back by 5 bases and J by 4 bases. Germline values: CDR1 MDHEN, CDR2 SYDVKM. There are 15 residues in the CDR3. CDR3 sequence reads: CASSPGLAGGYEQYF. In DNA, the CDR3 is TGTGCCAGCAGTCCCGGACTAGCGGGAGGGTACGAGCAGTACTTC.

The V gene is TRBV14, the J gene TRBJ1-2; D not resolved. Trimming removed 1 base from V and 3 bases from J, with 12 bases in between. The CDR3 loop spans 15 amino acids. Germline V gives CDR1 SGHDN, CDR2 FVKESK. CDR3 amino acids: CASSQVLGSHYGYTF. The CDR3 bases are TGTGCCAGCAGCCAAGTACTGGGAAGCCACTATGGCTACACCTTC.

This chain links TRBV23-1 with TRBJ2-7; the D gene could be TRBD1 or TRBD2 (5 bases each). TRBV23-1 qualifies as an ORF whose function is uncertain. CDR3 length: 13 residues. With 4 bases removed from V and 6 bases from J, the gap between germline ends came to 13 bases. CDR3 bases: TGCGCCAGCAGTCTGGACCCTGGGACCGAGCAGTACGTC. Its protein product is CASSLDPGTEQYV.

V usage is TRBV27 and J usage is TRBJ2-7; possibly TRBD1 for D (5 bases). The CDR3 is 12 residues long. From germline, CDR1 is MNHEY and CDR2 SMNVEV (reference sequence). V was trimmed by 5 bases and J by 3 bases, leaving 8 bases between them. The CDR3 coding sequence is TGTGCCAGCAGTAAAGACAGCTACGAGCAGTACTTC. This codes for CASSKDSYEQYF.

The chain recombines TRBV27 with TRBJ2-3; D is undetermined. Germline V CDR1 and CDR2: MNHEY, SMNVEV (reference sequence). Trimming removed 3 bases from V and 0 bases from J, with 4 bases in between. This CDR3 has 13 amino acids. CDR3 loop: CASSLSSTDTQYF. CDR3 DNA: TGTGCCAGCAGTTTGTCTAGCACAGATACGCAGTATTTT.